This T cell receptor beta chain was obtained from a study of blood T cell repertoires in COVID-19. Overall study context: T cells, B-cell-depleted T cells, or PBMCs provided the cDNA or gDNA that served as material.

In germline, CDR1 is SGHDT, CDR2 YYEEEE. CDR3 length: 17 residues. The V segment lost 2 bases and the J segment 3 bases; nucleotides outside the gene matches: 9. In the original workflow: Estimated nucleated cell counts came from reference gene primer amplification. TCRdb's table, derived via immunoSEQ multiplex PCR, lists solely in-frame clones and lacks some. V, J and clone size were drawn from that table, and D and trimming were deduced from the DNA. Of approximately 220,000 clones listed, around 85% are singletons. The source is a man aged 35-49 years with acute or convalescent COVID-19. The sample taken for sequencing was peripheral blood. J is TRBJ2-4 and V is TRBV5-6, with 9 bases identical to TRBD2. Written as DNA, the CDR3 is TGTGCCAGCAGCTTATGGGGCGGGAGGGCCGACAAAAACATTCAGTACTTC. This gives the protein CASSLWGGRADKNIQYF.